Reported below is one T cell receptor beta chain. RNA totalling roughly 0.45 to 1 ug underwent reverse transcription with random hexamers. TCRdb re-called the immunoSEQ multiplex PCR reads through MiXCR, storing one row per CDR3 protein. The sample has about 130,000 distinct CDR3 sequences, around 94% seen once. This sample stems from a study of CD8 T cells in Susac syndrome. The CDR3 covers 10 residues. The germline gives CDR1 MGHDK, CDR2 SYGVNS. Trimming took off 9 bases at V and 5 bases at J, with 7 bases between the two ends. The sequenced sample was CD4+ T cells from PBMCs. The clonotype comes from a human donor with multiple sclerosis. The chain couples TRBV25-1 to TRBJ2-5; unclear D gene. CDR3 DNA: TGTGCCAGTCTGGGGGAGACCCAGTACTTC. It codes for CASLGETQYF. Using reference TRBV25-1 and TRBJ2-5 for the parts outside the CDR3, the full variable domain is EADIYQTPRYLVIGTGKKITLECSQTMGHDKMYWYQQDPGMELHLIHYSYGVNSTEKGDLSSESTVSRIRTEHFPLTLESARPSHTSQYLCASLGETQYFGPGTRLLVL.